A single sample is the source of the 32 T cell receptor beta chains below, sequenced in a study of cytomegalovirus exposure and HLA in healthy donors. Use of 60 Vbeta and 13 Jbeta primers characterized the PCR. The protocol was immunoSEQ multiplex PCR, while the TCRdb copy is restricted to in-frame clones and leaves out a portion. This table has roughly 100,000 clones, more than 9.5% appearing once. Specimen: PBMCs. These receptors were taken from a man aged 35 to 55 in good health and CMV-seropositive.

This sequence joins TRBV6-5 and TRBJ1-1, with 7 bases that match TRBD1. The CDR3 is made up of 13 amino acids. Germline CDR1 MNHEY, CDR2 SVGAGI. V lost 7 bases and J lost 5; bases outside the gene matches: 7. This CDR3 is CASTRDRETEAFF. The CDR3 nucleotides read TGTGCCAGCACCCGTGACAGGGAGACTGAAGCTTTCTTT.

The chain is built from TRBV30 and TRBJ2-2; 7 positions match TRBD2. The CDR3 spans 16 residues. With V trimmed by 4 bases and J by 0 bases, 8 bases remained unmatched. Germline-derived CDR1 and CDR2 are GTSNPN and SVGIG (reference sequence). Here the CDR3 DNA reads TGTGCCTGGATTGGTAAAGGACTAGCGAACACCGGGGAGCTGTTTTTT. Protein product: CAWIGKGLANTGELFF.

The genes are TRBV7-9 and TRBJ1-2; TRBD1 matches at 9 bases. With 1 base clipped from V and 0 bases from J, the junction kept 9 bases outside the gene matches. CDR1 SEHNR and CDR2 FQNEAQ come from the germline V gene (reference sequence). CDR3 length: 18 residues. The CDR3 bases are TGTGCCAGCAGCTTAGGGACGTACAGGGGGCTCGCTAACTATGGCTACACCTTC. This translates into CASSLGTYRGLANYGYTF.

V gene TRBV6-1 combines with J gene TRBJ2-7; perhaps TRBD2 as D (6 bases). CDR1 and CDR2 from the germline V gene are MNHNS and SASEGT. V lost 6 bases and J lost 6, with 9 bases in between. The CDR3 loop spans 11 amino acids. In DNA form, the CDR3 reads TGTGCCAGCAGGGCTAGCGTCGAGCAGTACTTC. Translation gives CASRASVEQYF.

Only a few counts were recorded for this clone. This sequence joins TRBV7-9 and TRBJ2-5, with TRBD2 identical over 13 bases. The CDR3 has 16 amino acids. CDR1 is SEHNR, CDR2 FQNEAQ, per germline (reference sequence). V shed 5 bases, J shed 7 bases, and the junction held 10 bases outside the gene matches. CDR3 loop: CASSTSGTSGIGTQYF. The CDR3, as DNA: TGTGCCAGCAGCACCTCCGGGACTAGCGGGATCGGGACCCAGTACTTC.

This clone was seen only a few times. The chain has TRBV28 and TRBJ2-3, with 7 positions matching TRBD2. This CDR3 is built from 16 residues. Germline V gene lookup returns CDR1 MDHEN and CDR2 SYDVKM. V was pared by 4 bases and J by 1 base, with 8 bases of the junction left unmatched. The CDR3 loop reads CASSWEYSGGTDTQYF. CDR3 in DNA: TGTGCCAGCAGTTGGGAGTACAGCGGGGGCACAGATACGCAGTATTTT. The full variable domain, completed using reference TRBV28 and TRBJ2-3, is DVKVTQSSRYLVKRTGEKVFLECVQDMDHENMFWYRQDPGLGLRLIYFSYDVKMKEKGDIPEGYSVSREKKERFSLILESASTNQTSMYLCASSWEYSGGTDTQYFGPGTRLTVL.

This clone has a handful of counts. The chain joins TRBV10-1 to TRBJ2-1; TRBD2 aligns across 7 bases. V lost 4 bases, J lost 3 bases, and 0 bases stayed unmatched. Germline CDR1 is WNHNN and CDR2 is SYGVQD (reference sequence). This CDR3 spans 13 amino acids. CDR3 nucleotide sequence: TGCGCCAGCAGTGGGGACTACTACAATGAGCAGTTCTTC. Its protein is CASSGDYYNEQFF.

There are a few counts of this clone. This chain joins TRBV11-3 and TRBJ2-1; 13 positions agree with TRBD2. Per germline, CDR1 SGHNT and CDR2 YENEEA. This CDR3 spans 15 amino acids. V lost 5 bases to trimming and J lost 6 bases; unmatched junction nucleotides: 4. The CDR3 region is CASSPRTSGSNEQFF. Here the CDR3 DNA reads TGTGCCAGCAGCCCCCGGACTAGCGGGAGCAATGAGCAGTTCTTC.

This clone appeared a few times. The chain employs TRBV5-4 and TRBJ1-5, with D hard to call. The V gene lost 0 bases and the J gene lost 9 bases, with 7 bases spanning the gap. This CDR3 contains 12 residues. Germline CDR1 is SGHNT and CDR2 is YYREEE (reference sequence). The DNA of the CDR3 is TGTGCCAGCAGCTTGGACCAGTCGCCCCAGCATTTT. This encodes CASSLDQSPQHF.

The chain is built from TRBV6-6 and TRBJ1-1; D is possibly TRBD1 (5 bases). Trimming removed 0 bases from V and 3 bases from J, with 11 bases in between. The CDR3 extends over 15 amino acids. Germline values: CDR1 MNHNY, CDR2 SVGAGI (reference sequence). CDR3 region: CASSYSNRPDTEAFF. CDR3 DNA: TGTGCCAGCAGTTACTCGAACAGGCCAGACACTGAAGCTTTCTTT.

J is TRBJ2-5 and V is TRBV30; 10 bases map to TRBD1. The CDR3 runs to 16 residues. Germline CDR1 is GTSNPN and CDR2 is SVGIG (reference sequence). J lost 2 bases, V lost 3 bases, and 9 bases had no gene match. The CDR3 DNA reads TGTGCCTGGAGCGGACAGGGGGTGGACTTGCAAGAGACCCAGTACTTC. It codes for CAWSGQGVDLQETQYF.

The V and J genes are TRBV7-8 and TRBJ2-3; no reliable D call. The CDR3 sequence is 14 residues long. Between the trimmed V and J ends, which lost 1 base and 0 bases, there was a span of 5 bases. Looked up from germline, CDR1 is SGHVS and CDR2 is FQNEAQ. Here the CDR3 reads CASSLGQSTDTQYF. The CDR3 nucleotides are TGTGCCAGCAGCTTAGGACAAAGCACAGATACGCAGTATTTT.

This sequence joins TRBV2 and TRBJ1-3; D uncertain. The germline CDR1 and CDR2 sequences are SNHLY and FYNNEI. V was clipped by 4 bases and J by 0 bases, with 10 bases between them. This CDR3 comprises 15 residues. The CDR3 DNA reads TGTGCCAGCAGTGGTATATTTTACTCTGGAAACACCATATATTTT. Protein: CASSGIFYSGNTIYF.

The V gene is TRBV27, the J gene TRBJ2-1, with TRBD1 as a possible D gene (5 bases). V lost 3 bases, J lost 8 bases, and 14 bases lay in between. Germline V gene sequence: CDR1 MNHEY, CDR2 SMNVEV (reference sequence). This CDR3 has 14 amino acids. The CDR3, as DNA: TGTGCCAGCAGTTTCAGGGTTTCTTATGATGAGCAGTTCTTC. It encodes CASSFRVSYDEQFF.

There are a few counts of this clone. The rearrangement uses TRBV15 and TRBJ2-1; D may be TRBD2 (5 bases). Trimming removed 0 bases from V and 6 bases from J, with 9 bases in between. This CDR3 contains 14 residues. CDR1 is LNHNV and CDR2 is YYDKDF in the germline V gene (reference sequence). The CDR3: CATSRELALNEQFF. As DNA, the CDR3 is TGTGCCACCAGCAGAGAGCTAGCCCTCAATGAGCAGTTCTTC.

There are a few counts of this clone. V is TRBV10-3 and J is TRBJ2-7, with 7 bases fitting TRBD1. Trimming cost V 2 bases and J 3 bases; bases outside gene matches: 4. The germline gives CDR1 ENHRY, CDR2 SYGVKD. The CDR3 contains 14 residues. DNA for the CDR3: TGTGCCATCAGTGAGCAGAACAGGGGCTACGAGCAGTACTTC. The encoded protein is CAISEQNRGYEQYF.

This sequence joins TRBV18 and TRBJ2-2; D is possibly TRBD1 (6 bases). V lost 3 bases and J lost 3, with 11 bases in between. The CDR3 spans 15 residues. Germline CDR1 is KGHSH and CDR2 is LQKENI. CDR3 in amino acids: CASSPRTDYTGELFF. DNA for the CDR3: TGTGCCAGCTCACCTAGGACAGACTACACCGGGGAGCTGTTTTTT.

The rearrangement uses TRBV6-4 and TRBJ2-6, with TRBD1 as a possible D gene (5 bases). Germline V gene data show CDR1 as MRHNA and CDR2 as SNTAGT. V was clipped by 4 bases and J by 0 bases, with 7 bases between them. The CDR3 has 15 amino acids. The CDR3 region has the DNA TGTGCCAGCAGTGGACAGAGCTCTGGGGCCAACGTCCTGACTTTC. Its protein is CASSGQSSGANVLTF.

This clone was seen only a few times. The chain combines TRBV4-3 with TRBJ1-5, with D possibly TRBD1 on 5 matching bases. Germline V lookup: CDR1 LGHNA, CDR2 YSLEER. Trimming took 6 bases from V and 4 from J, leaving 16 bases between them. This CDR3 comprises 15 residues. Here the CDR3 reads CASRQQRGGNQPQHF. CDR3 coding DNA: TGCGCCAGCAGACAACAGAGGGGAGGGAATCAGCCCCAGCATTTT.

This clone was counted only a few times. This rearrangement joins TRBV18 to TRBJ1-4, with 7 nucleotides matching TRBD1. CDR3 size: 15 residues. CDR1 and CDR2 from the germline V gene are KGHSH and LQKENI. V shed 4 bases and J 6 bases; nucleotides not matched to a gene: 8. The CDR3 bases are TGTGCCAGCTCACTTCATCGACAGGGTGATGAAAAACTGTTTTTT. Protein sequence: CASSLHRQGDEKLFF. Drawing the rest from reference TRBV18 and TRBJ1-4, the complete variable domain is NAGVMQNPRHLVRRRGQEARLRCSPMKGHSHVYWYRQLPEEGLKFMVYLQKENIIDESGMPKERFSAEFPKEGPSILRIQQVVRGDSAAYFCASSLHRQGDEKLFFGSGTQLSVL.

The V gene is TRBV5-1, the J gene TRBJ2-1; no clear D gene. V was shortened by 4 bases and J by 9 bases, with 11 bases between the two germline ends. The CDR3 is made up of 12 amino acids. The germline V gene has CDR1 SGHRS and CDR2 YFSETQ. DNA of the CDR3: TGCGCCAGCAGCGCGGATCTGGGTGAGCAGTTCTTC. It specifies CASSADLGEQFF.

This clone was detected a few times. The chain carries TRBV9 and TRBJ2-7; 14 bases align to TRBD2. Germline CDR1 reads SGDLS; CDR2 reads YYNGEE. The CDR3 length is 18 residues. V lost 3 bases and J lost 3; bases outside the gene matches: 11. The CDR3, as DNA: TGTGCCAGCAGCGGGCGTGGGACTAGCGGGAGTCCATTCTACGAGCAGTACTTC. As protein: CASSGRGTSGSPFYEQYF.

The rearrangement links TRBV27 to TRBJ1-4, with 8 bases matching TRBD1. The J segment lost 8 bases and the V segment lost 4 bases, leaving 9 bases of the junction unmatched. Germline V CDR1 and CDR2: MNHEY, SMNVEV (reference sequence). The CDR3 runs to 15 residues. In DNA, the CDR3 is TGTGCCAGCAGTTCGTCAGGGGGCTTAGGAGAAAAACTGTTTTTT. Translating it yields CASSSSGGLGEKLFF.

CDR3 DNA sequence: TGTGCCCGCCCTGGCCTAACGGGTGGCTACACCTTC. This translates into CARPGLTGGYTF. The chain couples TRBV7-2 to TRBJ1-2; no clear D gene. The germline gives CDR1 SGHTA, CDR2 FQGNSA. Deletions cut 11 bases from V and 7 bases from J, with 17 bases between. The CDR3 is 12 amino acids.

In this sample, this clone turned up a few times. This rearrangement joins TRBV6-1 to TRBJ1-3, with D unclear. The germline gives CDR1 MNHNS, CDR2 SASEGT. With 6 bases removed from V and 2 bases from J, the gap between germline ends came to 11 bases. CDR3 length: 14 residues. The DNA of the CDR3 is TGTGCCAGCAGCACCGGGTCAACTGGAAACACCATATATTTT. Its translation is CASSTGSTGNTIYF.

The rearrangement joins TRBV5-1 to TRBJ2-6, with TRBD1 matching over 7 bases. Germline V lookup: CDR1 SGHRS, CDR2 YFSETQ. Trimming cost V 3 bases and J 2 bases; bases outside gene matches: 8. This CDR3 has 17 residues. DNA of the CDR3: TGCGCCAGCAGCTGGTCTCAGGGGACAGCTGGGGCCAACGTCCTGACTTTC. Its protein product is CASSWSQGTAGANVLTF.

The genes are TRBV15 and TRBJ2-1; the match to TRBD1 covers 8 bases. V shed 0 bases, J shed 4 bases, and the junction held 5 bases outside the gene matches. The CDR3 length is 16 residues. Germline V lookup: CDR1 LNHNV, CDR2 YYDKDF (reference sequence). CDR3 bases: TGTGCCACCAGCAGAGATCGCCAGGGGGCTTACAATGAGCAGTTCTTC. Translating it yields CATSRDRQGAYNEQFF.

This clone was picked up a small number of times. This sequence joins TRBV5-1 and TRBJ2-7; 7 nucleotides match TRBD1. The CDR3 extends over 14 amino acids. CDR1 and CDR2 (germline): SGHRS, YFSETQ. Trimming took 0 bases from V and 7 from J; bases not matched to a gene: 7. CDR3 amino acids: CASSLVGGMREQYF. The CDR3 DNA reads TGCGCCAGCAGCTTGGTAGGGGGCATGAGGGAGCAGTACTTC.

The chain couples TRBV19 to TRBJ2-1; D is unresolved. The V end lost 2 bases, the J end lost 7 bases, and 9 bases lay between the germline ends. Germline V lookup: CDR1 LNHDA, CDR2 SQIVND (reference sequence). The CDR3 is 13 residues long. The CDR3 reads CASSIPVWNEQFF. Written as DNA, the CDR3 is TGTGCCAGTAGTATACCGGTGTGGAATGAGCAGTTCTTC.

CDR3 DNA sequence: TGTGCCTGGAGAGCTGCTGTGAACACCGGGGAGCTGTTTTTT. Translating gives CAWRAAVNTGELFF. The V call is TRBV30, the J call TRBJ2-2; no clear D. CDR1 is GTSNPN, CDR2 SVGIG, per germline (reference sequence). V lost 3 bases and J lost 1, with 9 bases in between. The CDR3 length is 14 residues.

V is TRBV18 and J is TRBJ2-1; the match to TRBD2 covers 9 bases. Per the germline V gene, CDR1 is KGHSH and CDR2 is LQKENI. This CDR3 is 16 amino acids long. Losses at the gene ends were 4 bases for V and 10 bases for J; bases not matched to a gene: 14. In DNA form, the CDR3 reads TGTGCCAGCTCACTCCCGGGACTAGCTCCGATCCGAGAGCAGTTCTTC. Protein: CASSLPGLAPIREQFF.

The gene calls are TRBV11-2 and TRBJ1-1; D not certain. Per the germline V gene, CDR1 is SGHAT and CDR2 is FQNNGV. This CDR3 has 15 residues. V lost 0 bases and J 1 base, leaving 9 bases between the germline ends. For the CDR3, the DNA is TGTGCCAGCAGCTTAGATCCCCTGTGGAACACTGAAGCTTTCTTT. Translated: CASSLDPLWNTEAFF.